The 15 T cell receptor beta chains below were found in one sample sequenced in a study of regulatory T cells in long-lasting Graves disease. Regarding time point: persistent/refractory GD, antithyroid drugs over 5 years with positive TRAb. RNA from PBMCs was the source of the TCR library. The TCR beta library used iRepertoire HTBI primers with Arm-PCR amplification of CDR3. TCRdb redid the calling of the multiplex PCR reads with MiXCR, one entry per CDR3 protein. This table holds about 460,000 distinct CDR3 sequences, approximately 23% found once. The starting material was peripheral blood mononuclear cells (PBMCs), obtained when the disease was refractory, from a patient treated with antithyroid drugs. These receptors were obtained from a female donor with Graves disease.

The chain couples TRBV3-1 to TRBJ1-1; possible D gene TRBD1, 5 bases. The CDR3 is 14 residues long. Trimming took 5 bases from V and 6 from J, leaving 16 bases between them. Germline V gives CDR1 LGHDT, CDR2 YNNKEL (reference sequence). CDR3 nucleotides: TGTGCCAGCAGCACGACAGTGGGTTCGGCTGAAGCTTTCTTT. This encodes CASSTTVGSAEAFF.

This rearrangement joins TRBV7-2 to TRBJ2-1; possibly TRBD2 for D (6 bases). Germline values: CDR1 SGHTA, CDR2 FQGNSA. The CDR3 runs to 16 residues. V lost 6 bases, J lost 6 bases, and 21 bases lay in between. CDR3 sequence: CASSSQGGGTTNEQFF. The CDR3 DNA is TGTGCCAGCAGTTCCCAGGGTGGGGGGACGACCAATGAGCAGTTCTTC.

The chain links TRBV20-1 to TRBJ1-2; D gene ambiguous. Germline values: CDR1 DFQATT, CDR2 SNEGSKA (reference sequence). The CDR3 is made up of 12 amino acids. Trimming took 0 bases from V and 4 from J, leaving 6 bases between them. For the CDR3, the DNA is TGCAGTGCTAGAGACAGTTTCTATGGCTACACCTTC. Translation gives CSARDSFYGYTF.

This chain uses TRBV6-5 with TRBJ2-2; D remains unclear. The CDR3 consists of 12 residues. Between the trimmed V and J ends, which lost 2 bases and 7 bases, there was a span of 5 bases. The V gene's germline CDR1 is MNHEY and CDR2 SVGAGI. The CDR3 spells CASSYGVGELFF. DNA for the CDR3: TGTGCCAGCAGTTACGGGGTCGGGGAGCTGTTTTTT.

The count of this clonotype is one. This CDR3 reads CASSLAAGVYSGNTIYF. The CDR3 DNA sequence: TGTGCCAGCAGCTTAGCCGCAGGGGTTTACTCTGGAAACACCATATATTTT. The chain has TRBV7-2 and TRBJ1-3; D may be TRBD1 (6 bases). Germline CDR1 SGHTA, CDR2 FQGNSA. Trimming removed 0 bases at V and 0 bases at J, with 12 bases between. The CDR3 sequence is 17 residues long.

The CDR3 DNA reads as TGTGCCAGCAGCCAAGAACCCTCTTCGGCAGATACGCAGTATTTT. This translates into CASSQEPSSADTQYF. The chain carries TRBV3-1 and TRBJ2-3; D call uncertain. The V end was cut by 0 bases, the J end by 4 bases, with 11 bases between. CDR1 LGHDT and CDR2 YNNKEL come from the germline V gene (reference sequence). This CDR3 has 15 residues.

The chain uses TRBV20-1 and TRBJ2-1, with TRBD2 identical over 8 bases. Germline lookup yields CDR1 DFQATT and CDR2 SNEGSKA (reference sequence). The CDR3 covers 12 residues. J gave up 8 bases and V 3 bases, and 3 bases lay outside the gene matches. CDR3 amino acids: CSASGRAYEQFF. The CDR3 nucleotides read TGCAGTGCTAGCGGGAGGGCCTATGAGCAGTTCTTC.

This chain connects TRBV7-9 to TRBJ2-3; no reliable D call. Trimming removed 5 bases from V and 5 bases from J, with 8 bases in between. The germline gives CDR1 SEHNR, CDR2 FQNEAQ (reference sequence). The CDR3 length is 12 residues. CDR3 protein: CASSVGGDTQYF. CDR3 in DNA: TGTGCCAGCAGCGTTGGTGGAGATACGCAGTATTTT.

Ten or more counts support this clonotype. The chain recombines TRBV11-2 with TRBJ2-5; 7 bases are shared with TRBD2. V was pared by 1 base and J by 4 bases, with 3 bases of the junction left unmatched. Germline CDR1 is SGHAT and CDR2 is FQNNGV. The CDR3 is 14 amino acids. CDR3 loop: CASSLVSGGETQYF. In nucleotides, the CDR3 is TGTGCCAGCAGCTTAGTGTCGGGGGGAGAGACCCAGTACTTC.

The chain links TRBV2 to TRBJ1-1, with D possibly matching TRBD1 (5 bases). Germline V lookup: CDR1 SNHLY, CDR2 FYNNEI. The CDR3 length is 14 residues. V shed 3 bases and J shed 4 bases, with 12 bases lying between them. CDR3 DNA sequence: TGTGCCAGCAGTGACTGGGGCGAGGGCACTGAAGCTTTCTTT. Encoded protein: CASSDWGEGTEAFF.

The gene calls are TRBV7-2 and TRBJ1-1; TRBD1 aligns across 10 bases. V was pared by 1 base and J by 6 bases, with 11 bases of the junction left unmatched. The germline V gene has CDR1 SGHTA and CDR2 FQGNSA. The CDR3 runs 17 residues. CDR3 amino acids: CASSLGGAGQGIPEAFF. CDR3 in DNA: TGTGCCAGCAGCTTAGGAGGAGCGGGACAGGGGATCCCTGAAGCTTTCTTT.

This clonotype has just a few counts. The chain joins TRBV19 to TRBJ1-2, with 10 positions matching TRBD1. Unmatched junction bases numbered 10, after V lost 5 bases and J lost 4 bases. The CDR3 contains 16 residues. CDR1 is LNHDA, CDR2 SQIVND, per germline (reference sequence). The DNA of the CDR3 is TGTGCCAGTAGTCCCCCGGGACAGGGGAATGCCTATGGCTACACCTTC. Amino acids: CASSPPGQGNAYGYTF.

This clonotype was detected ten times or more. The chain recombines TRBV6-1 with TRBJ1-5; a weak D match, TRBD1 (5 bases). This CDR3 is built from 14 residues. From germline, CDR1 is MNHNS and CDR2 SASEGT. Trimming shortened V by 6 bases and J by 2 bases, and 11 bases separated the two germline ends. The CDR3 DNA reads as TGTGCCAGCAGGGATACAGGAGGCAATCAGCCCCAGCATTTT. Translated: CASRDTGGNQPQHF.

V gene TRBV28 combines with J gene TRBJ2-6, with D perhaps given as TRBD1 or TRBD2 (6 bases each). Germline V gene sequence: CDR1 MDHEN, CDR2 SYDVKM. The CDR3 is made up of 13 amino acids. The CDR3, as DNA: TGTGGACGGGGGCGAACCGGGGCCAACGTCCTGACTTTC. The encoded protein is CGRGRTGANVLTF. The full variable domain, in which reference TRBV28 and TRBJ2-6 provide the parts outside the CDR3, is DVKVTQSSRYLVKRTGEKVFLECVQDMDHENMFWYRQDPGLGLRLIYFSYDVKMKEKGDIPEGYSVSREKKERFSLILESASTNQTSMYLCGRGRTGANVLTFGAGSRLTVL.

Ten or more counts support this clonotype. This chain links TRBV6-2 or TRBV6-3 with TRBJ1-1; D is unclear. Germline CDR1 is MNHEY and CDR2 is SVGEGT. The CDR3 runs 15 residues. The V gene lost 5 bases and the J gene lost 6 bases, with 19 bases spanning the gap. CDR3 sequence reads: CASSRFTIVLSEAFF. The CDR3 DNA is TGTGCCAGCAGTCGATTCACTATCGTCCTCTCTGAAGCTTTCTTT.